This T cell receptor beta chain was captured in a study of identical twins. Template switching created a universal primer site, and the cDNA included unique molecular identifiers. TCRdb redid the calling of the 5' RACE reads with MiXCR, one entry per CDR3 protein. The data contain about 500,000 distinct CDR3 sequences, roughly an eighth of them singletons. Everyone who gave samples was a healthy Caucasian. This CDR3 contains 12 residues. V lost 6 bases, J lost 8 bases, and 13 bases lay in between. Germline V gives CDR1 DFQATT, CDR2 SNEGSKA (reference sequence). These data were also filed under a second study, of yellow fever vaccine responses in identical twins.

What was sequenced was CD4+ T cells sorted from blood. This sequence joins TRBV20-1 and TRBJ1-4, with D maybe TRBD1 (5 bases). This TCR was recovered from a woman between 18 and 29 years old in good health. CDR3 nucleotide sequence: TGCAGTGCGGGACCTGGTGGCGAAAAACTGTTTTTT. It is translated as CSAGPGGEKLFF.